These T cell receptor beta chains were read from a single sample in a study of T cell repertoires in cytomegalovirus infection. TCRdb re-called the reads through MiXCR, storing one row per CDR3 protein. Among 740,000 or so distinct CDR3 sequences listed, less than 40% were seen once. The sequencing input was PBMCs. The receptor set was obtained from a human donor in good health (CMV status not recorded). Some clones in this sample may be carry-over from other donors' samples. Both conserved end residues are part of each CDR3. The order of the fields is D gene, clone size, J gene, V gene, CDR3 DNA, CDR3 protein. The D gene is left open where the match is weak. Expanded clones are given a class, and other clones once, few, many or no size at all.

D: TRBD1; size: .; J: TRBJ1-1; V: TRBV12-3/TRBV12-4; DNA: TGTGCCAGCAGTCCGAGGAGGCGGGACAGAGAAGCTTTCTTT; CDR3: CASSPRRRDREAFF
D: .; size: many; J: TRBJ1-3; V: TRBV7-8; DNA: TGTGCCAGCAGCTTACTTAGACCCCTCGGAAACACCATATATTTT; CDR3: CASSLLRPLGNTIYF
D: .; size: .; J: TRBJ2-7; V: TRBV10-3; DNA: TGTGCCATCAGTCCCTGGGGGGACAGCTCCTACGGGCAGTACTTC; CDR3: CAISPWGDSSYGQYF
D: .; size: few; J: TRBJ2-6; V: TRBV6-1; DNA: TGTGCCAGCAGGCGTCACTCTGGGGCCAACGTCCTGACTTTC; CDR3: CASRRHSGANVLTF
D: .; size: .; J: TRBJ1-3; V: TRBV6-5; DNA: TGTGCCAGCAGTTACTCTACTCGGCCTTTT; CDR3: CASSYSTRPF
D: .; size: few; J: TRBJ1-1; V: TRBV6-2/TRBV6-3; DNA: TGTGCCAGCAGTGGGACCTGGGAAGCTTTCTTT; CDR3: CASSGTWEAFF
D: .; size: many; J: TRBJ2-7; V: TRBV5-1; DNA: TGCGCCAGCAGTAGGGACATGTCCTACGAGCAGTACTTC; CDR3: CASSRDMSYEQYF
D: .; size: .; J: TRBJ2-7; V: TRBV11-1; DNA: TGTGCCAGCAGCCCGGCGTCCAACTACGAGCAGTCCTTC; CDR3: CASSPASNYEQSF
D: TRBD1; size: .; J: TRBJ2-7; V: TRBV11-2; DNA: TGTGCCAGCAGCTCCCCTTTGACAGGGACAAACGAGCAGTACTTC; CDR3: CASSSPLTGTNEQYF
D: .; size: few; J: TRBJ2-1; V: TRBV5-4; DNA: TGTGCCAGCAGCGCGGGACTGACTACCAACAATGAGCAGTTCTTC; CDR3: CASSAGLTTNNEQFF